The subject of this entry is one T cell receptor (beta chain). Its antigen is unknown. Semi-nested PCR with Nested Universal Primer A followed constant-region reverse priming of full-length variable regions. TCRdb passed the 5' RACE reads through MiXCR, listing each CDR3 protein once. The table has about 9,000 distinct CDR3 sequences, approximately 31% seen once. Cells sorted as Tregs were CD4+, CD25+ and CD127-/low. Trimming shortened V by 2 bases and J by 4 bases, and 11 bases separated the two germline ends. The germline V gene has CDR1 MNHEY and CDR2 SMNVEV (reference sequence). The CDR3 is made up of 15 amino acids. Points from the study as a whole: Whole repertoires were not studied in the larger cohort, only one V-J beta rearrangement.

The sequenced material came from Tregs sorted from blood. The genes are TRBV27 and TRBJ2-2, with a weak D call TRBD2 (5 bases). The receptor was isolated from a female donor with breast cancer. The CDR3 here is CASSLQSGRTGELFF. In DNA, the CDR3 is TGTGCCAGCAGTTTACAGAGCGGACGCACCGGGGAGCTGTTTTTT.